A selection of T cell receptor beta chains follows, all from one sample in a study of cytomegalovirus exposure and HLA in healthy donors. Clones were sequenced by immunoSEQ multiplex PCR, and TCRdb holds only the in-frame ones, with some missing. The profile shows approximately 140,000 clones, approximately 71% of them singletons. Material for sequencing was PBMCs. The receptor set was obtained from a man in his forties in good health and CMV-seronegative. CDR3s include the opening cysteine and the closing phenylalanine or tryptophan. D genes are given only for firm matches. Only part of the rows carry a size: once, few, many, or a class if the clone is expanded.

cdr3_length	v_call	j_call	d_call	clone_size	cdr3_nt	cdr3_aa
15	TRBV2	TRBJ2-1	TRBD2	-	TGTGCCAGCGGGGGCGGACTAGCGGGGGGGCCCGAGCAGTTCTTC	CASGGGLAGGPEQFF
15	TRBV28	TRBJ2-3	-	-	TGTGCCAGCAGTCCCATCCTAGCAGAAACAGATACGCAGTATTTT	CASSPILAETDTQYF
15	TRBV5-6	TRBJ2-2	-	once	TGTGCCAGCAGCTTACAACAGGAGAGGACCGGGGAGCTGTTTTTT	CASSLQQERTGELFF
13	TRBV7-7	TRBJ2-3	-	-	TGTGCCAGCAGCGCTCTAGGCCCCGATACGCAGTATTTT	CASSALGPDTQYF
14	TRBV9	TRBJ1-2	TRBD1	-	TGTGCCAGCAGCGCATCGACAGGGGCGTATGGCTACACCTTC	CASSASTGAYGYTF
14	TRBV7-3	TRBJ2-1	-	-	TGTGCCAGCAGTGTGGGGGGTTCCTACAATGAGCAGTTCTTC	CASSVGGSYNEQFF
14	TRBV6-5	TRBJ1-2	-	-	TGTGCCAGCAAACTCGGGCAGGGCAACTATGGCTACACCTTC	CASKLGQGNYGYTF
16	TRBV7-6	TRBJ1-5	-	-	TGTGCCAGCAGCTTAGGTGGGGACAAGCGCAATCAGCCCCAGCATTTT	CASSLGGDKRNQPQHF
12	TRBV30	TRBJ1-5	TRBD1	-	TGTGCCTGGAGTGAGGGGGCTCAGCCCCAGCATTTT	CAWSEGAQPQHF
13	TRBV6-5	TRBJ1-5	-	many	TGTGCCAGCAGTTACTCTGTCTCGCAGCCCCAGCATTTT	CASSYSVSQPQHF
14	TRBV10-2	TRBJ2-7	-	-	TGCGCCAGCAGACCCGGGACACCCGTCGAGGAGCAGTACTTC	CASRPGTPVEEQYF
17	TRBV19	TRBJ1-1	-	-	TGTGCCAGTAGCAAGGGGTTGGGTCGGGGGATGAACACTGAAGCTTTCTTT	CASSKGLGRGMNTEAFF
15	TRBV9	TRBJ2-7	TRBD2	-	TGTGCCAGCAGCGGCGGGGGGGGGACCACCTACGAGCAGTACTTC	CASSGGGGTTYEQYF
17	TRBV11-2	TRBJ2-2	-	-	TGTGCCAGCAGCCCCATCTTCGGGGGTCGGGGCACCGGGGAGCTGTTTTTT	CASSPIFGGRGTGELFF
13	TRBV18	TRBJ1-5	-	-	TGTGCCAGCTCACCAGCAGGGGATCAGCCCCAGCATTTT	CASSPAGDQPQHF
15	TRBV7-3	TRBJ2-5	TRBD2	-	TGTGCCAGCAGCCACGGACTAGCGGGTGCGGAGACCCAGTACTTC	CASSHGLAGAETQYF
19	TRBV5-6	TRBJ1-2	-	-	TGTGCCAGCAGCCGGGGCGGGGGTAAGCAGCTCGTGAGAAACTATGGCTACACCTTC	CASSRGGGKQLVRNYGYTF
14	TRBV29-1	TRBJ1-5	TRBD1	once	TGCAGCGTTGTGACAGGGGGAGGCAATCAGCCCCAGCATTTT	CSVVTGGGNQPQHF
16	TRBV11-2	TRBJ2-1	-	-	TGTGCCAGCAGCCGCGGAGGGACGCTCCTCTCGAATGAGCAGTTCTTC	CASSRGGTLLSNEQFF
13	TRBV6-1	TRBJ1-6	-	-	TGTGCCAGCGTGGAGGTTAACAATTCACCCCTCCACTTT	CASVEVNNSPLHF
14	TRBV28	TRBJ2-3	TRBD1	-	TGTGCCAGCTCCCGCCCAGGGGGCGCAGATACGCAGTATTTT	CASSRPGGADTQYF
16	TRBV15	TRBJ1-2	-	-	TGTGCCACCAGCAGGACCGGGACCCTCGAGGGGGATGGCTACACCTTC	CATSRTGTLEGDGYTF
15	TRBV28	TRBJ2-1	-	few	TGTGCCAGCAGTTTACGGGGGACGATCTACAATGAGCAGTTCTTC	CASSLRGTIYNEQFF
13	TRBV6-6	TRBJ1-1	TRBD1	-	TGTGCCAGCAGTTACTCCAACAGGGGGGAAGCTTTCTTT	CASSYSNRGEAFF
14	TRBV5-1	TRBJ1-3	-	-	TGCGCCAGCAGCTTGGAACAGACTGGAAACACCATATATTTT	CASSLEQTGNTIYF
15	TRBV25-1	TRBJ1-1	-	-	TGTGCCAGCAGTGAGGTGACGGGGGTCAGGACTGAAGCTTTCTTT	CASSEVTGVRTEAFF
13	TRBV30	TRBJ2-5	-	-	TGTGCCTCGCAGGGGATTGGGAAAGAGACCCAGTACTTC	CASQGIGKETQYF
15	TRBV28	TRBJ1-2	TRBD1	once	TGTGCCAGCAGTCCACCCGGGACAGTTTCAGGGGGCTACACCTTC	CASSPPGTVSGGYTF
14	TRBV6-1	TRBJ2-7	TRBD1	-	TGTGCCAGCAGTGGTGGACAGGGGACCTACGAGCAGTACTTC	CASSGGQGTYEQYF
14	TRBV7-6	TRBJ1-2	TRBD1	-	TGTGCCAGCAGCCAGGGACAGGGCAACTATGGCTACACCTTC	CASSQGQGNYGYTF
15	TRBV11-2	TRBJ2-7	TRBD1	-	TGTGCCAGCAGGGGCTATACAGGGGTGACCTACGAGCAGTACTTC	CASRGYTGVTYEQYF
15	TRBV5-3	TRBJ2-2	-	few	TGTGCCAGCAGCTTGCCCGGACAGATCACCGGGGAGCTGTTTTTT	CASSLPGQITGELFF
13	TRBV19	TRBJ1-5	-	-	TGTGCCAGTAGACAGGGCATCAATCAGCCCCAGCATTTT	CASRQGINQPQHF
15	TRBV9	TRBJ1-4	TRBD1	few	TGTGCCAGCAGCGTAGGGGGACAGGGCCACGAAAAACTGTTTTTT	CASSVGGQGHEKLFF
15	TRBV11-2	TRBJ2-7	-	-	TGTGCCAGCAGCTTAGTCCGCGGCTACTCCTACGAGCAGTACTTC	CASSLVRGYSYEQYF
12	TRBV2	TRBJ1-5	-	few	TGTGCCGGTCGGGGGGCAAATCAGCCCCAGCATTTT	CAGRGANQPQHF
14	TRBV5-4	TRBJ2-7	-	-	TGTGCCAGCAGCTTTCGTGGGGGGGCGGGGGAGCAGTACTTC	CASSFRGGAGEQYF
16	TRBV11-2	TRBJ2-7	-	-	TGTGCCAGCAGCCCCCTGGGTCGGAGGACAGCCTACGAGCAGTACTTC	CASSPLGRRTAYEQYF
11	TRBV20-1	TRBJ1-2	TRBD1	-	TGCAGTGCCACGGACAGGTACGGCTACACCTTC	CSATDRYGYTF